Sequencing of this TCR beta chain was carried out in a study of PD-L1 blockade in urothelial cancer. The CDR3 runs 12 residues. V lost 10 bases, J lost 2 bases, and 9 bases lay in between. Germline V CDR1 and CDR2: LNHDA, SQIVND (reference sequence). Clones were read by immunoSEQ multiplex PCR, and TCRdb kept only the in-frame ones, dropping some. The sample has some 100,000 clones; roughly nine tenths are singletons. This receptor was obtained from a woman of 80 years or more with urothelial cancer. This specimen was PBMCs, taken around atezolizumab (anti-PD-L1) treatment. The V call is TRBV19, the J call TRBJ1-3, with D perhaps matching TRBD1 (5 bases). The CDR3 DNA is TGTGCCACCCAGACAGCTGGAAACACCATATATTTT. Translated, it gives CATQTAGNTIYF.